What follows are 18 T cell receptor beta chains derived from one specimen sequenced in a study of molecular identifiers for immune sequencing clone quantification. Using its own MiXCR run on the PCR reads, TCRdb lists one record per CDR3 protein. Among about 640,000 distinct CDR3 sequences listed, just under 20% were seen once. Sequences were obtained from naive CD8+ T cells from blood, with Jurkat cell RNA spiked in. The subset denotes: FACS-sorted CD8+CD4-CCR7+CD45RA+ naive T cells. These receptors all come from a human donor in good health. Some libraries in this study had Jurkat cell RNA spiked in.

This clonotype has ten or more counts. The V gene is TRBV4-1, the J gene TRBJ2-3, with D perhaps matching TRBD2 (6 bases). Germline loops: CDR1 MGHRA, CDR2 YSYEKL. V lost 1 base and J 6 bases, leaving 8 bases between the germline ends. This CDR3 contains 13 residues. In DNA form, the CDR3 reads TGCGCCAGCAGCCAAGTGGGACTTGATACGCAGTATTTT. Residues: CASSQVGLDTQYF.

In regard to this clonotype: The junction departs from the called germline gene at one end, perhaps through a read error. The genes are TRBV7-9 and TRBJ1-1; no definite D call. The CDR3 sequence is 13 residues long. Germline V lookup: CDR1 SEHNR, CDR2 FQNEAQ (reference sequence). The CDR3 loop reads CASSLSTNTEALF. Written as DNA, the CDR3 is TGTGCCAGCAGCTTATCCACGAACACTGAAGCTCTCTTT.

This clonotype was counted ten times or more. This rearrangement joins TRBV19 to TRBJ2-1, with 8 positions matching TRBD2. This CDR3 region has 15 residues. V lost 5 bases to trimming and J lost 4 bases; unmatched junction nucleotides: 7. CDR1 LNHDA and CDR2 SQIVND come from the germline V gene (reference sequence). CDR3 coding DNA: TGTGCCAGTAGTTCAAGCGGGGGCCCATACAATGAGCAGTTCTTC. The encoded protein is CASSSSGGPYNEQFF.

The rearrangement joins TRBV4-1 to TRBJ2-7; D not resolved. CDR3 length: 15 residues. Germline CDR1 and CDR2: MGHRA and YSYEKL. Trimming shortened V by 2 bases and J by 0 bases, and 11 bases separated the two germline ends. This CDR3 reads CASSQSLGSSYEQYF. The DNA of the CDR3 is TGCGCCAGCAGCCAAAGTCTGGGAAGCTCCTACGAGCAGTACTTC.

This clonotype appeared many times. V and J are TRBV7-8 and TRBJ2-7, with D perhaps matching TRBD1 or TRBD2 (6 bases each). V gave up 5 bases and J gave up 4 bases, with 15 bases separating them. The CDR3 is 14 residues long. CDR1 and CDR2 from the germline V gene are SGHVS and FQNEAQ. The CDR3 DNA reads as TGTGCCAGCAGCGCCATGGGGGGCAGGTACGAGCAGTACTTC. Translation: CASSAMGGRYEQYF.

The sample holds a few counts of this clonotype. This chain connects TRBV7-9 to TRBJ1-5; D is uncertain. The V gene's germline CDR1 is SEHNR and CDR2 FQNEAQ (reference sequence). With 5 bases removed from V and 5 bases from J, the gap between germline ends came to 7 bases. The CDR3 covers 12 residues. CDR3: CASSPSDQPQHF. The CDR3, as DNA: TGTGCCAGCAGCCCCTCGGATCAGCCCCAGCATTTT.

The genes are TRBV7-9 and TRBJ2-2; the match to TRBD1 covers 11 bases. CDR1 is SEHNR, CDR2 FQNEAQ, per germline (reference sequence). Trimming removed 0 bases from V and 6 bases from J; junction bases left unmatched: 9. CDR3 length: 18 amino acids. CDR3 region: CASSLAMRTGGIAGELFF. In DNA form, the CDR3 reads TGTGCCAGCAGCTTAGCGATGAGGACAGGGGGCATTGCCGGGGAGCTGTTTTTT.

This clonotype appeared a few times. V gene TRBV4-3 combines with J gene TRBJ2-3; TRBD2 might be the D (5 bases). CDR1 is LGHNA and CDR2 is YSLEER in the germline V gene. V lost 4 bases, J lost 2 bases, and 13 bases lay in between. The CDR3 has 15 residues. CDR3 sequence (DNA): TGCGCCAGCAGCCGAGCCCGAGGGTCCACAGATACGCAGTATTTT. Amino acids: CASSRARGSTDTQYF.

Notes on this clonotype: This clone may be a read error of a much larger clone one base away. V is TRBV20-1 and J is TRBJ2-3, with D possibly called TRBD1 or TRBD2 (5 bases each). Germline loops: CDR1 DFQATT, CDR2 SNEGSKA (reference sequence). V gave up 4 bases and J gave up 4 bases, with 15 bases separating them. The CDR3 covers 14 residues. The CDR3 nucleotides are TGCAGTGCTACCAAGGGACGGTACCCAGATACGCAGTATTTT. This translates into CSATKGRYPDTQYF.

There are many counts of this clonotype. This chain links TRBV7-8 with TRBJ1-3; no firm D call. Per germline, CDR1 SGHVS and CDR2 FQNEAQ. Trimming removed 1 base at V and 5 bases at J, with 15 bases between. This CDR3 contains 16 residues. The CDR3 sequence: CASSLGFSAERNTIYF. In nucleotides, the CDR3 is TGTGCCAGCAGCTTAGGGTTCTCGGCGGAGAGAAACACCATATATTTT.

This clonotype was counted ten times or more. The V call is TRBV7-3, the J call TRBJ2-1; 10 bases line up with TRBD2. Germline trimming cut 5 bases from V and 4 bases from J; bases unmatched to any gene: 5. The CDR3 runs to 15 residues. Germline V gene data show CDR1 as SGHTA and CDR2 as FQGTGA. The CDR3 DNA reads as TGTGCCAGCAGCCCCACTAGCGGGACTTACAATGAGCAGTTCTTC. Its protein product is CASSPTSGTYNEQFF.

This clonotype came up a few times. This chain joins TRBV28 and TRBJ2-5; no firm D call. V was trimmed by 5 bases and J by 5 bases, leaving 18 bases between them. Germline V lookup: CDR1 MDHEN, CDR2 SYDVKM. CDR3 length: 15 residues. The DNA for the CDR3 is TGTGCCAGCAGTAAACGGGCCTGGTCGTTGGAGACCCAGTACTTC. This translates into CASSKRAWSLETQYF.

As concerns this clonotype: A read error is possible here, since a much larger clone lies one base away. The CDR3 does not end in the conserved phenylalanine or tryptophan, so this is likely a read error. The CDR3 bases are TGTGCCAGTAGTATCGGGGCAGTCAGGAGCTCCTATAATTCACCCCTCCACTTG. It codes for CASSIGAVRSSYNSPLHL. The chain links TRBV19 to TRBJ1-6; maybe TRBD1 (5 bases). This CDR3 contains 18 residues. V lost 3 bases and J 0 bases, leaving 15 bases between the germline ends. CDR1 and CDR2 (germline): LNHDA, SQIVND (reference sequence).

This clonotype was seen many times. The genes are TRBV6-2 or TRBV6-3 and TRBJ2-5; weak D call: TRBD2 (6 bases). The V end was cut by 5 bases, the J end by 0 bases, with 10 bases between. The CDR3 runs 14 residues. Germline-derived CDR1 and CDR2 are MNHEY and SVGEGT. CDR3 sequence (DNA): TGTGCCAGCAGTCAACGGGACTACCAAGAGACCCAGTACTTC. Encoded protein: CASSQRDYQETQYF.

This clonotype was seen at least ten times. The chain recombines TRBV13 with TRBJ2-7, with 9 nucleotides matching TRBD1. V lost 4 bases and J lost 5; bases outside the gene matches: 6. This CDR3 is built from 14 residues. Germline CDR1 is PRHDT and CDR2 is FYEKMQ (reference sequence). CDR3 in amino acids: CASSSTGGLDEQYF. The CDR3 DNA sequence: TGTGCCAGCAGCTCAACAGGGGGCCTCGACGAGCAGTACTTC.

This clonotype was seen repeatedly, ten times or more. The J gene is TRBJ2-5, the V gene TRBV12-5; 9 nucleotides align to TRBD2. Germline V gives CDR1 LGHNT, CDR2 FRNRAP. The CDR3 has 17 amino acids. J gave up 6 bases and V 1 base, and 12 bases lay outside the gene matches. The CDR3 reads CASGLAPGERGVQTQYF. Here the CDR3 DNA reads TGTGCTAGTGGTTTGGCCCCGGGGGAGCGGGGGGTACAGACCCAGTACTTC.

On this clonotype itself: A read error may be the cause here, since a much bigger clone is one base away. The chain links TRBV6-5 to TRBJ1-5, with TRBD1 matching 8 bases. This CDR3 has 15 amino acids. The germline V gene encodes CDR1 MNHEY and CDR2 SVGAGI. The CDR3 bases are TGTGCCGGCAGTCGAGGACAGGGTGGCAATCAGCCCCAGCATTTT. Its protein product is CAGSRGQGGNQPQHF.

This clonotype was detected many times. This chain links TRBV12-3 or TRBV12-4 with TRBJ1-2; D ambiguous. The CDR3 loop spans 11 amino acids. Trimming shortened V by 0 bases and J by 7 bases, and 3 bases separated the two germline ends. The CDR3 DNA follows: TGTGCCAGCAGTTTAGCCGTTGGCTACACCTTC. Protein product: CASSLAVGYTF.